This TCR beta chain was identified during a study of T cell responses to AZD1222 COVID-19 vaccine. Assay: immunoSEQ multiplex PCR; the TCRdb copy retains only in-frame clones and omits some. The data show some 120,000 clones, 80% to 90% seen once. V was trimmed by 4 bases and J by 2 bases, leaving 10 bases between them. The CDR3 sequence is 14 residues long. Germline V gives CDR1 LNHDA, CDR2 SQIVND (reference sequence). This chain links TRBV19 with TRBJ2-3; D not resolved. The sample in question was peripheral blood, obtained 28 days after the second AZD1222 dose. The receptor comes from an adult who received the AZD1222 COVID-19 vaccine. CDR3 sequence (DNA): TGTGCCAGTAGTAAGGCCAGATACACAGATACGCAGTATTTT. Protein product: CASSKARYTDTQYF.